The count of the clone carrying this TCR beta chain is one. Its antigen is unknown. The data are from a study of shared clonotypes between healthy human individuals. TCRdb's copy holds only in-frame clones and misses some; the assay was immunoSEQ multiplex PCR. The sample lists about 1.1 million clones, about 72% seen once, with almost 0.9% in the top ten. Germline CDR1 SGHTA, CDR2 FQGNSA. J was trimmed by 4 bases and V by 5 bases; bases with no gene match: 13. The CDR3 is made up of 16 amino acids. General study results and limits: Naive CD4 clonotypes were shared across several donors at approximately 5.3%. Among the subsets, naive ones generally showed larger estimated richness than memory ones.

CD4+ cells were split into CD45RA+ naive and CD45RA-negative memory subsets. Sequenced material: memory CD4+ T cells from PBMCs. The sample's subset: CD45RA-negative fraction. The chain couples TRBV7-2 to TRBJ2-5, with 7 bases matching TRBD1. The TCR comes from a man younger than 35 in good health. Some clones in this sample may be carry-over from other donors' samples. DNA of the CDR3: TGTGCCAGCAGCGGAAGGGACAGCCCCAGAGGAGAGACCCAGTACTTC. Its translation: CASSGRDSPRGETQYF.